This passage covers 18 T cell receptor beta chains from one sample sequenced in a study of blood T cell repertoires in COVID-19. Only in-frame clones appear in the TCRdb table, and some are missing; sequencing was by immunoSEQ multiplex PCR. The table records 150,000 to 200,000 clones, about nine tenths of them present only once. The sample was PBMCs or T cells enriched from blood (not recorded which). The receptors shown here come from a woman aged 18-29 years who had recovered from COVID-19.

This clone was picked up one time. The chain is built from TRBV10-3 and TRBJ2-3; D unresolved. V gave up 2 bases and J gave up 1 base, with 13 bases separating them. This CDR3 region has 16 residues. Germline V gene sequence: CDR1 ENHRY, CDR2 SYGVKD. CDR3 protein: CAISEAMSSGTDTQYF. Here the CDR3 DNA reads TGTGCCATCAGTGAGGCGATGAGCTCCGGCACAGATACGCAGTATTTT.

A few counts support this clone. The chain uses TRBV1 and TRBJ2-1; TRBD2 reflects the table's D call only, with no check against the DNA. TRBV1 is a pseudogene locus. The CDR3 contains 15 residues. The CDR3 DNA reads as TGCACCAGCAGCCTGGGCAGCGGGACATGGGATGAGCAGTTCTTC. Translating gives CTSSLGSGTWDEQFF.

The chain carries TRBV19 and TRBJ2-1, with TRBD2 matching 8 bases. Germline V gene lookup returns CDR1 LNHDA and CDR2 SQIVND (reference sequence). The CDR3 sequence is 15 residues long. The V gene end was trimmed by 3 bases and the J gene end by 7 bases; junction bases not matched to a gene: 8. The CDR3 sequence is CASSILAGGGNEQFF. DNA for the CDR3: TGTGCCAGTAGTATCCTGGCGGGAGGCGGAAATGAGCAGTTCTTC.

The chain is built from TRBV2 and TRBJ1-3; D is unresolved. The CDR3 extends over 10 amino acids. Germline values: CDR1 SNHLY, CDR2 FYNNEI. Trimming removed 7 bases at V and 4 bases at J, with 2 bases between. Here the CDR3 reads CASIGNTIYF. The CDR3 DNA follows: TGTGCCAGCATAGGAAACACCATATATTTT. The variable domain in full, completed from reference TRBV2 and TRBJ1-3, reads EPEVTQTPSHQVTQMGQEVILRCVPISNHLYFYWYRQILGQKVEFLVSFYNNEISEKSEIFDDQFSVERPDGSNFTLKIRSTKLEDSAMYFCASIGNTIYFGEGSWLTVV.

The V call is TRBV5-4, the J call TRBJ1-6; D gene ambiguous. The CDR3 is made up of 13 amino acids. CDR1 SGHNT and CDR2 YYREEE come from the germline V gene (reference sequence). Between the trimmed V and J ends, which lost 4 bases and 7 bases, there was a span of 9 bases. CDR3 nucleotide sequence: TGTGCCAGCAGCACCGGACTCAATTCACCCCTCCACTTT. It specifies CASSTGLNSPLHF.

To note about this clone: This may be a read error: a much more frequent sequence differs by one nucleotide. The V gene is TRBV11-2, the J gene TRBJ2-7; TRBD1 is a possible D gene (5 bases). The ends were cut back, 3 bases at V and 3 bases at J, with 6 bases in the middle. Germline V gene lookup returns CDR1 SGHAT and CDR2 FQNNGV. The CDR3 is made up of 12 amino acids. The CDR3 sequence: CASSFGHYEQYF. The CDR3 nucleotides read TGTGCCAGCAGCTTCGGACACTACGAGCAGTACTTC.

The chain links TRBV19 to TRBJ2-1; the match to TRBD2 covers 9 bases. This CDR3 contains 15 residues. Trimming at V came to 7 bases and at J to 2 bases, leaving 6 bases not matched to a gene. Germline values: CDR1 LNHDA, CDR2 SQIVND (reference sequence). The CDR3 DNA reads TGTGCCAGTAATGATCTAGCGGGACCCTACAATGAGCAGTTCTTC. Protein product: CASNDLAGPYNEQFF.

The chain recombines TRBV28 with TRBJ2-7, with 7 bases identical to TRBD2. This CDR3 region has 15 residues. The junction had 11 bases not matched to a gene; V was cut back by 2 bases and J by 7 bases. In germline, CDR1 is MDHEN, CDR2 SYDVKM. The CDR3 DNA reads as TGTGCCAGCAGTTTAGAGGGGTCGGGAGCGGGAGAGCAGTACTTC. It is translated as CASSLEGSGAGEQYF. Combining the CDR3 with reference TRBV28 and TRBJ2-7 gives the whole variable domain DVKVTQSSRYLVKRTGEKVFLECVQDMDHENMFWYRQDPGLGLRLIYFSYDVKMKEKGDIPEGYSVSREKKERFSLILESASTNQTSMYLCASSLEGSGAGEQYFGPGTRLTVT.

In nucleotides, the CDR3 is TGTGCCAGCAGAGAAATACAGGGGGGCGAGCAGTACTTC. This sequence encodes CASREIQGGEQYF. The chain recombines TRBV2 with TRBJ2-7; 8 bases match TRBD1. The CDR3 has 13 residues. Germline-derived CDR1 and CDR2 are SNHLY and FYNNEI. V gave up 6 bases and J gave up 6 bases; unmatched junction bases: 7.

This rearrangement joins TRBV6-5 to TRBJ2-1; possibly TRBD1 for D (8 bases). V lost 7 bases to trimming and J lost 6 bases, with 16 bases between them. This CDR3 spans 14 amino acids. The V gene's germline CDR1 is MNHEY and CDR2 SVGAGI. In DNA, the CDR3 is TGTGCCAGCATTTCCACAGGGGGGGGCAATGAGCAGTTCTTC. Amino acids: CASISTGGGNEQFF.

This chain links TRBV7-9 with TRBJ2-7; TRBD1 matches 10 bases. The V segment lost 5 bases and the J segment 1 base; nucleotides outside the gene matches: 17. This CDR3 is 19 amino acids long. Germline V gives CDR1 SEHNR, CDR2 FQNEAQ (reference sequence). DNA for the CDR3: TGTGCCAGCAGCGCCTGGACCGGGACAGGGGTTGTACAGTCCTACGAGCAGTACTTC. Residues: CASSAWTGTGVVQSYEQYF.

The genes are TRBV19 and TRBJ2-3; possibly TRBD1 for D (5 bases). Per germline, CDR1 LNHDA and CDR2 SQIVND (reference sequence). CDR3 length: 13 residues. Deletions cut 10 bases from V and 0 bases from J, with 11 bases between. CDR3 amino acids: CATKDISTDTQYF. CDR3 in DNA: TGTGCCACTAAGGACATTAGCACAGATACGCAGTATTTT.

The genes are TRBV4-1 and TRBJ2-5; 11 bases fit TRBD2. The CDR3 loop spans 15 amino acids. With V trimmed by 1 base and J by 5 bases, 3 bases remained unmatched. Per the germline V gene, CDR1 is MGHRA and CDR2 is YSYEKL. The DNA of the CDR3 is TGCGCCAGCAGCCAAGGTAGCGGGAGGGCCGAGACCCAGTACTTC. This translates into CASSQGSGRAETQYF.

V is TRBV10-1 and J is TRBJ1-5, with no clear D. The CDR3 covers 15 residues. Germline V lookup: CDR1 WNHNN, CDR2 SYGVQD (reference sequence). The V end lost 4 bases, the J end lost 3 bases, and 13 bases lay between the germline ends. The CDR3 nucleotides are TGCGCCAGCAGTGGAGGGTACCATTTCAATCAGCCCCAGCATTTT. This encodes CASSGGYHFNQPQHF.

The V gene is TRBV6-5, the J gene TRBJ2-7, with TRBD2 matching over 12 bases. V was pared by 5 bases and J by 7 bases, with 6 bases of the junction left unmatched. The CDR3 spans 14 residues. Per germline, CDR1 MNHEY and CDR2 SVGAGI. CDR3 in amino acids: CASSPLAGGWEQYF. DNA of the CDR3: TGTGCCAGCAGTCCGCTAGCGGGAGGGTGGGAGCAGTACTTC.

This clone was recorded only once. V is TRBV5-6 and J is TRBJ2-7; D might be TRBD1 (7 bases). Germline CDR1 and CDR2: SGHDT and YYEEEE. The CDR3 spans 16 residues. V was trimmed by 6 bases and J by 5 bases, leaving 24 bases between them. CDR3 region: CASNSLTGRGDDEQYF. The CDR3, as DNA: TGTGCCAGCAACTCCCTAACTGGCAGGGGGGATGACGAGCAGTACTTC.

This rearrangement joins TRBV28 to TRBJ2-5; 8 nucleotides align to TRBD1. Germline values: CDR1 MDHEN, CDR2 SYDVKM. V was clipped by 5 bases and J by 1 base; unmatched bases: 3. This CDR3 comprises 14 residues. CDR3 sequence reads: CASSPTGAQETQYF. For the CDR3, the DNA is TGTGCCAGCAGTCCGACAGGGGCCCAAGAGACCCAGTACTTC.

This chain uses TRBV4-3 with TRBJ2-1, with TRBD1 matching over 8 bases. The CDR3 loop spans 16 amino acids. With V trimmed by 0 bases and J by 7 bases, 8 bases remained unmatched. Germline-derived CDR1 and CDR2 are LGHNA and YSLEER. CDR3 bases: TGCGCCAGCAGCCAAGATGGCAGGGGGCATTTTAATGAGCAGTTCTTC. It codes for CASSQDGRGHFNEQFF.